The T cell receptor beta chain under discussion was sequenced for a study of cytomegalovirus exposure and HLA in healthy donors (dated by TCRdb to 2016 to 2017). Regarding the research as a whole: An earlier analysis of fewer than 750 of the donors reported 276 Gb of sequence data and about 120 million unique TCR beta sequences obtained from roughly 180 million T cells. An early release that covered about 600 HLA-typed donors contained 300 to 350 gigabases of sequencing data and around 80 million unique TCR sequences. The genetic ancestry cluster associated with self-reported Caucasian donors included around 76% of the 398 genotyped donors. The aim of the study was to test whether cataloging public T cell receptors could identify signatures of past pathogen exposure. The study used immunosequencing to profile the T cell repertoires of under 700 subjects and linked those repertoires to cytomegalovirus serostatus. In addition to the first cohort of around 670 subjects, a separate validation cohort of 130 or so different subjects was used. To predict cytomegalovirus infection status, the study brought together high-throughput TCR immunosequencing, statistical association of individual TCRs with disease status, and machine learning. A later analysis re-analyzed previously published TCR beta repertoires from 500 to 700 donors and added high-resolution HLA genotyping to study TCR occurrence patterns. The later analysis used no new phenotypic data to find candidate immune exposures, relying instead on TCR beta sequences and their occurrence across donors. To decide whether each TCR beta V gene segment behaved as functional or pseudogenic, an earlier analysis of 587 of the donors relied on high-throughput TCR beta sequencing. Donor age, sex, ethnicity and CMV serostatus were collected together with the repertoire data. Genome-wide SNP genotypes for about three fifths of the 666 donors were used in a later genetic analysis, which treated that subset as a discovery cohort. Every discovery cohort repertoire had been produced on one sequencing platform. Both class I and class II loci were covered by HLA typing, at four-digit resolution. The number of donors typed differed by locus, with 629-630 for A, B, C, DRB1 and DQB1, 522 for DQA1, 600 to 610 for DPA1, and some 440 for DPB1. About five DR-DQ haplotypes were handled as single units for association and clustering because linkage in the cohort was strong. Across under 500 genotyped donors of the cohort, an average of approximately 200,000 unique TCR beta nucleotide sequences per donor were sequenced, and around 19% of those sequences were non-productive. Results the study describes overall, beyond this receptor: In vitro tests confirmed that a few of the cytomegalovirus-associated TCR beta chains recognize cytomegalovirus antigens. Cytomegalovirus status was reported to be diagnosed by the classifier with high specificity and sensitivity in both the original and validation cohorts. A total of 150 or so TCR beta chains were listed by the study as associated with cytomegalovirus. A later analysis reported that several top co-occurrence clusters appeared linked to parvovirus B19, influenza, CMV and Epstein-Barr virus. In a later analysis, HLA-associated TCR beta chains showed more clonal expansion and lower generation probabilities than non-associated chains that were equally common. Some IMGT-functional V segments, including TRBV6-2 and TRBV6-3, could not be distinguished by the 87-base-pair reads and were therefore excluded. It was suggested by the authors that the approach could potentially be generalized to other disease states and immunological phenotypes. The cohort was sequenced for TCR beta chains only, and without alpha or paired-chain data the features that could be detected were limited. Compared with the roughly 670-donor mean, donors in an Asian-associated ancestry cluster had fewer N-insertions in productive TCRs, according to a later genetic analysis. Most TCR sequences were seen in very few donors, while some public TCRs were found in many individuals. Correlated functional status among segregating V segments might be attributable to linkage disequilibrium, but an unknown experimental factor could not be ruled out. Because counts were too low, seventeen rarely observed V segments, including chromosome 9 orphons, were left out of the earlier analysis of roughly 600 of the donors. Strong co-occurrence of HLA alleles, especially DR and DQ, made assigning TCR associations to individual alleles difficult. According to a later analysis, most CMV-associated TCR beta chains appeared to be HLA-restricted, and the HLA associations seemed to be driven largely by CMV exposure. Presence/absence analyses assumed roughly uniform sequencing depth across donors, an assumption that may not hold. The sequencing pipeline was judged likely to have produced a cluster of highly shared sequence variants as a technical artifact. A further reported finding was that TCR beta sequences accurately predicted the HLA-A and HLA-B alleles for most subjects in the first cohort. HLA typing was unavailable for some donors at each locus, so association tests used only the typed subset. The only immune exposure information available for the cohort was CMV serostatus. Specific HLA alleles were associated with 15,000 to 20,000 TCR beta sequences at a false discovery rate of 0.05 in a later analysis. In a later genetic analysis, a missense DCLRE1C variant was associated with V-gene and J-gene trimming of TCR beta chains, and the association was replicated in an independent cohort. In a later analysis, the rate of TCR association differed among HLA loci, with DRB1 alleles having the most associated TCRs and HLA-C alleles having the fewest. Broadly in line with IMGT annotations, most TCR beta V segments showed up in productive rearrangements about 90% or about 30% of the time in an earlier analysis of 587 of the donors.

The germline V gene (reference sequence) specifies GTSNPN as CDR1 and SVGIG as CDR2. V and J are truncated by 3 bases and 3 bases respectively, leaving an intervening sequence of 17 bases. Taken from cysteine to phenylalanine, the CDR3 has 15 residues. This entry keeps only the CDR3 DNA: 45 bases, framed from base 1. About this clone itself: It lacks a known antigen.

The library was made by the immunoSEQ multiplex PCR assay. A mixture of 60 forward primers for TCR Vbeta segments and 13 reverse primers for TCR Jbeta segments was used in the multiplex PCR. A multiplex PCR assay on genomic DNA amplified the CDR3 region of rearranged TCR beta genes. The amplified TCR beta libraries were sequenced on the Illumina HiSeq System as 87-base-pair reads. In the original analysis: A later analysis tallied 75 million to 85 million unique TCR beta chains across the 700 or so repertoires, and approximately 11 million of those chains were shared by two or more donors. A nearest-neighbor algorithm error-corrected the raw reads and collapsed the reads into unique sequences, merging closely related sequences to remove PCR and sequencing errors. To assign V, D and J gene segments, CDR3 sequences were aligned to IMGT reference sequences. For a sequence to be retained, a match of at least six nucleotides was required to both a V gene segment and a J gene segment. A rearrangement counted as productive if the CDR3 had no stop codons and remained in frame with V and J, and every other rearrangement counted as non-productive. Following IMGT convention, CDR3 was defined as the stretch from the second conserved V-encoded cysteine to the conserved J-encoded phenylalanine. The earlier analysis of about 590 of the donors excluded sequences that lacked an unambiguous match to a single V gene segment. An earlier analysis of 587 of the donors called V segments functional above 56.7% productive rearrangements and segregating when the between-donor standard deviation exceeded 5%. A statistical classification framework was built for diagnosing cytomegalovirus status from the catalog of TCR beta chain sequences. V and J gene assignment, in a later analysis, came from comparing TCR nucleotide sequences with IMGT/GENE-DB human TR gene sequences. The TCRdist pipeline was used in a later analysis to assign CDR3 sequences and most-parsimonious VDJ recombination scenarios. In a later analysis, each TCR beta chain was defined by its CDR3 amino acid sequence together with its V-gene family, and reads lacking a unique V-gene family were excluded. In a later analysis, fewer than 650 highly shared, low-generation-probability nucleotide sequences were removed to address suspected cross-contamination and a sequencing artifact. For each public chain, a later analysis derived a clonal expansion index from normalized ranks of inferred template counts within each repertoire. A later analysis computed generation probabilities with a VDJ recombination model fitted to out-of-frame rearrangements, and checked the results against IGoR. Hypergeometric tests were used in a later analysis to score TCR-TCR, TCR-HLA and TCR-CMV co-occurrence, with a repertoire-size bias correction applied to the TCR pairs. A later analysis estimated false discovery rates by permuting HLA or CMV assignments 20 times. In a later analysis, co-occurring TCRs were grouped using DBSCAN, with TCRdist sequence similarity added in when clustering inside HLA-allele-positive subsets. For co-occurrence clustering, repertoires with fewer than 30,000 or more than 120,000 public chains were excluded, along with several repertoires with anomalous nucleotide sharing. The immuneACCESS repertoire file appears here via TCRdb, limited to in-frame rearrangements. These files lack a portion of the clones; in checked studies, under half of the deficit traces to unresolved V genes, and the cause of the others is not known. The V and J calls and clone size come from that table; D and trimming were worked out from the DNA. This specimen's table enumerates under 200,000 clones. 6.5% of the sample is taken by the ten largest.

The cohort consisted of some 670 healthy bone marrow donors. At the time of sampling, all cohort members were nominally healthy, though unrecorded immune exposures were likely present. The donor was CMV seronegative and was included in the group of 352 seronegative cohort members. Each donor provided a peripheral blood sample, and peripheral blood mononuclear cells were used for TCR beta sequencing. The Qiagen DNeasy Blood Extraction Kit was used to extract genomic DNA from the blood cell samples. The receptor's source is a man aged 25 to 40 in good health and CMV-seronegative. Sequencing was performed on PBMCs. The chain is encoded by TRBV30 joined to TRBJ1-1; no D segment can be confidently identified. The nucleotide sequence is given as TGTGCCTGGAGCATGGGAGAGGAACTGGACACTGAAGCTTTCTTT. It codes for CAWSMGEELDTEAFF.